The source of this TCR beta chain is a study of PD-L1 blockade in urothelial cancer. Study details: Starting in about 2014, patients were given atezolizumab (1,200 mg intravenously every 3 weeks).

This table comes from immunoSEQ multiplex PCR, and its TCRdb copy is limited to in-frame clones, with some not included. Found here are tens of thousands of clones, 82% of them singletons; the top ten hold around 2.9%. The germline CDR1 and CDR2 sequences are LNHDA and SQIVND (reference sequence). V was pared by 5 bases and J by 3 bases, with 12 bases between. The CDR3 runs to 14 residues. With respect to this clone: Antigen specificity is unknown.

Study-wide points: At 3 weeks on treatment, tumor-associated clones expanded more with durable benefit.

The chain joins TRBV19 to TRBJ2-3; D perhaps matches TRBD2 (6 bases). The TCR comes from a man between 65 and 85 years old with urothelial cancer. The sample consisted of PBMCs, taken around atezolizumab (anti-PD-L1) treatment. CDR3 in amino acids: CASSDLGRTDTQYF. DNA of the CDR3: TGTGCCAGTAGTGACTTGGGGAGGACAGATACGCAGTATTTT.